The T cell receptor beta chain described here comes from a study of T-cell memory formation after mild COVID-19. Study information: The study found TCR clusters largely donor specific.

The CDR3 totals 20 residues. Looked up from germline, CDR1 is SNHLY and CDR2 is FYNNEI. Trimming shortened V by 0 bases and J by 1 base, and 24 bases separated the two germline ends. Sample barcodes and UMIs were carried by the TCR alpha and TCR beta cDNA libraries that 5'RACE generated with constant-segment primers. Each CDR3 protein is one row after TCRdb ran MiXCR on the 5' RACE reads. The sample carries over 35,000 distinct CDR3 sequences, less than 9.5% recorded once. Findings and limits, study-wide: Some clones that responded were present in memory (sampled pre-infection), which suggests cross-reactive memory joined. Chiefly within CM and EM were the contracting CD4+ clones; CD8+ ones were within EMRA.

This clonotype was seen a single time. Its antigen is still unknown. This chain uses TRBV2 with TRBJ1-2, with D hard to call. Sequenced material: PBMCs or a T cell subset sorted from them (not recorded which). This TCR was sampled from an adult woman who had mild COVID-19 (a few samples of this study predate the infection). Cell type and time point are not known. The DNA of the CDR3 is TGTGCCAGCAGTGAAGCGACGGTTGTTCGGTTTGGCAGCAGTAACTATGGCTACACCTTC. It specifies CASSEATVVRFGSSNYGYTF.